Sequencing of this T cell receptor (beta chain) was carried out in a study of blood T cells in healthy people across ages. A second PCR of roughly 7 to 11 cycles used a sample-barcoded 5' primer and a J-beta primer mix. TCRdb ran MiXCR on the 5' RACE reads and lists one entry per CDR3 protein. This sample has under 2 million distinct CDR3 sequences, with about 35% found just once. This clonotype was counted only a few times. Its antigen is not known. The CDR3 loop spans 16 amino acids. Per the germline V gene, CDR1 is SGHDT and CDR2 is YYEEEE. Overall study results and limits: Measured against age, TCR beta diversity per million T cells decreased in a roughly linear manner. Researchers deemed the diversity estimates from one million T cells underestimates.

This chain connects TRBV5-6 to TRBJ2-7; TRBD1 agrees at 7 bases. The DNA end is a closer match to TRBJ2-5, so the J assignment may be wrong. Sequenced material: blood. The sequence was collected from a woman aged 25-40 years in good health. The CDR3 is CASSLASTSRGETQYF. The CDR3 coding sequence is TGTGCCAGCAGCTTAGCATCAACATCCAGGGGGGAGACCCAGTACTTC.